What follows is one T cell receptor beta chain and its context. This clonotype was seen repeatedly, ten times or more. Its antigen is currently not known. No quality values exist for individual bases; no much larger clone is one base distant. The record originates from a study of T cells in Graves' hyperthyroidism and ophthalmopathy (dated by TCRdb to between 2018 and 2021). Some background on the complete study: Peripheral blood was sampled at the time of initial diagnosis, prior to any treatment. Prospective prediction of ophthalmopathy was tested in an independent validation cohort of fewer than 20 hyperthyroidism patients and some 17 patients who later progressed to ophthalmopathy. For training and testing, the 100 or so patients in the discovery cohort were randomly divided in a 7:3 ratio. To identify distinguishing TCR V-J signatures, a discovery cohort of about a hundred patients was used, comprising 43 with Graves' ophthalmopathy and 55 to 65 with stable Graves' hyperthyroidism. The paper describes TCR Vbeta CDR3 sequencing of more than 120 peripheral blood samples, made up of roughly 40 ophthalmopathy patients, some 76 hyperthyroidism patients and roughly 17 progressor patients. Once sampling was done, hyperthyroidism patients were given methimazole at a starting dose of 30 mg daily, whereas ophthalmopathy patients were given high-dose intravenous methylprednisolone. The study also compared thyroid tissue and blood T-cell repertoires from several Graves' hyperthyroidism patients. The study at large found these results: No statistical method was used to fix the sample size in advance, and group allocation was not hidden from the investigators. Most expanded thyroid clonotypes (frequency above 0.001) were also detected in blood, suggesting blood repertoires may reflect thyroid immune responses. In validation, the model predicted progression to ophthalmopathy with approximately 70% sensitivity and over 72% specificity, a median of 6.5 months before onset. In cross-validation, a model built on a 13 V-J signature told ophthalmopathy apart from stable hyperthyroidism with just under 90% sensitivity and around 83% specificity, and in testing the same model reached 80%/75%.

TCR beta CDR3 regions were amplified from RNA transcripts. The first round of RT-PCR for the TCR CDR3 was performed with the HTBI primer set and the Qiagen OneStep RT-PCR kit. A second multiplex PCR round built the libraries, followed by size selection and purification. Libraries were sequenced paired-end with 100 bp reads on an Illumina HiSeq2000. For the original study's pipeline: SOAPnuke was used to process the raw data, removing reads that contained adapters or uncalled bases, had a mean Phred below 15, or lacked an exact match to the constant primer or identifier. COPE v1.2.5 was used to merge high-quality paired reads, and clonotypes were defined as unique nucleotide sequences. Clonotypes were aligned to IMGT TRBV, TRBD and TRBJ reference segments using MiTCR v1.1. The analysis was restricted to V-J combinations with a frequency above 0.0001, which together covered 99.2% of the repertoires. A TCS score was defined as the ratio between F50 (clonal expansion) and ExV (chaos), using BLOSUM62-based TCRdist between CDR3 peptides within each V-J. Welch's t-statistics and random forest reduced fewer than 600 V-J features to under 15, which were used in a naive Bayes classifier (R e1071). The raw public data were reprocessed by TCRdb itself: fastp quality trimming at Q25, MiXCR clonotype calling, in-frame beta chains only. Rows matching on CDR3 protein sequence are summarized as one entry with the most common DNA and genes. TCRdb, not the original authors, processed these V and J calls. Present in this sample are about 290,000 distinct CDR3 sequences, about 15% of which were seen just once. Approximately 33% of the sample goes to the ten largest clones.

According to the germline V gene, CDR1 reads SQVTM and CDR2 reads ANQGSEA. Inclusive of the bounding cysteine and phenylalanine, the CDR3 is 13 residues long. Only the CDR3 DNA is retained, 39 bases long and in frame from the first base. V is pared back by 5 bases and J by 5 bases, with 15 bases lying between the germline termini. A patient counted as having stable Graves' hyperthyroidism if no progression to ophthalmopathy occurred over 18 months of follow-up. Hyperthyroidism patients were newly diagnosed, had a disease duration of under 2 months, and were aged 18 to 65 years. Any patient with an uncontrolled infection, another autoimmune disease, pregnancy or lactation was excluded. Clinical symptoms, serum thyroxine and TRAb, thyroid ultrasound, and orbital computed tomography formed the basis for the diagnoses. Ficoll-Paque density gradient centrifugation was used to isolate PBMCs from around 10 ml of fresh peripheral blood. Total RNA was extracted using Trizol reagent, and RNA quality was assessed on an Agilent 2100 Bioanalyzer.

The sequenced sample was blood. The TCR sequence derives from a man aged 25-45 years with Graves' hyperthyroidism. The V gene is TRBV29-1 and the J gene is TRBJ2-5; matching of 5 bases hints at TRBD2 as the D gene. The bases are TGCAGCGTTTCTCCGATCCCGGGGGAGACCCAGTACTTC. It encodes CSVSPIPGETQYF.